This entry lists 29 T cell receptor beta chains sequenced from one sample in a study of T cell repertoires in cytomegalovirus infection. MiXCR, applied by TCRdb to the reads, yields one record per CDR3 protein. The sample carries hundreds of thousands of distinct CDR3 sequences, more than 20% recorded once. The sequenced sample was CD8+ T cells from PBMCs. These receptor sequences come from a human donor in good health (CMV status not recorded). Some clones in this sample may be carry-over from other donors' samples.

This clonotype was counted between two and nine times. J is TRBJ1-2 and V is TRBV7-9; 7 positions match TRBD1. From germline, CDR1 is SEHNR and CDR2 FQNEAQ (reference sequence). Trimming cost V 0 bases and J 4 bases; bases outside gene matches: 8. There are 16 residues in the CDR3. Here the CDR3 reads CASSLAYDRESYGYTF. For the CDR3, the DNA is TGTGCCAGCAGCTTAGCGTACGACAGGGAATCCTATGGCTACACCTTC.

This clonotype was seen ten or more times. The chain recombines TRBV7-8 with TRBJ2-6; TRBD1 matches at 7 bases. J gave up 0 bases and V 5 bases, and 10 bases lay outside the gene matches. The CDR3 has 18 amino acids. Looked up from germline, CDR1 is SGHVS and CDR2 is FQNEAQ. The CDR3 DNA reads TGTGCCAGCAGCATCCGGACAGGATCTGACTCTGGGGCCAACGTCCTGACTTTC. This encodes CASSIRTGSDSGANVLTF.

This clonotype was found a few times. V gene TRBV25-1 combines with J gene TRBJ1-6; no firm D call. Germline assignment: CDR1 MGHDK and CDR2 SYGVNS. The ends were cut back, 1 base at V and 0 bases at J, with 13 bases in the middle. This CDR3 is 18 amino acids long. The CDR3 is CASSEFRAASSYNSPLHF. The DNA for the CDR3 is TGTGCCAGCAGTGAATTTAGGGCCGCGAGCTCCTATAATTCACCCCTCCACTTT. Full variable domain (remainder filled in from reference TRBV25-1 and TRBJ1-6): EADIYQTPRYLVIGTGKKITLECSQTMGHDKMYWYQQDPGMELHLIHYSYGVNSTEKGDLSSESTVSRIRTEHFPLTLESARPSHTSQYLCASSEFRAASSYNSPLHFGNGTRLTVT.

This clonotype appeared a few times. CDR3 DNA sequence: TGCAGCGTTCCCACCGGAAACACCATATATTTT. Amino acids: CSVPTGNTIYF. The chain couples TRBV29-1 to TRBJ1-3; D is unclear. The germline V gene has CDR1 SQVTM and CDR2 ANQGSEA. The V gene lost 5 bases and the J gene lost 4 bases, with 6 bases spanning the gap. The CDR3 is made up of 11 amino acids.

The chain links TRBV2 to TRBJ2-3; possible D gene TRBD2, 6 bases. V was pared by 6 bases and J by 1 base, with 14 bases between. Germline lookup yields CDR1 SNHLY and CDR2 FYNNEI. CDR3 length: 15 amino acids. The CDR3 is CASSPHLAGTDTQYF. The CDR3 nucleotides are TGTGCCAGCAGCCCCCATTTAGCGGGCACAGATACGCAGTATTTT.

In its sample, this clonotype was seen many times. This chain connects TRBV7-9 to TRBJ1-2; a weak D match, TRBD1 (5 bases). V lost 3 bases to trimming and J lost 2 bases, with 13 bases between them. Germline V gene sequence: CDR1 SEHNR, CDR2 FQNEAQ (reference sequence). This CDR3 spans 15 amino acids. CDR3 protein: CASSLTGGSNYGYTF. In nucleotides, the CDR3 is TGTGCCAGCAGCTTGACGGGGGGTTCAAACTATGGCTACACCTTC. The full variable domain, rest sourced from reference TRBV7-9 and TRBJ1-2, is DTGVSQNPRHKITKRGQNVTFRCDPISEHNRLYWYRQTLGQGPEFLTYFQNEAQLEKSRLLSDRFSAERPKGSFSTLEIQRTEQGDSAMYLCASSLTGGSNYGYTFGSGTRLTVV.

This clonotype appeared once. The CDR3, as DNA: TGTGCCAGCAGCACTGTGGGGGGGTTCAATCAGCCCCAGCATTTT. Translated: CASSTVGGFNQPQHF. The rearrangement joins TRBV5-6 to TRBJ1-5, with D maybe TRBD1 (5 bases). The CDR3 length is 15 residues. CDR1 and CDR2 from the germline V gene are SGHDT and YYEEEE. Trimming shortened V by 4 bases and J by 3 bases, and 14 bases separated the two germline ends.

This chain uses TRBV2 with TRBJ2-5, with 8 bases fitting TRBD1. The V and J ends lost 6 bases and 4 bases, in that order; junction bases with no gene match: 10. The CDR3 covers 15 residues. Germline loops: CDR1 SNHLY, CDR2 FYNNEI. DNA for the CDR3: TGTGCCAGCAGGGTTCAGACAGGGGCGGTAGAGACCCAGTACTTC. Translated: CASRVQTGAVETQYF.

V is TRBV12-3 or TRBV12-4 and J is TRBJ1-2, with D unclear. The CDR3 loop spans 13 amino acids. V was cut by 5 bases and J by 7 bases, with 14 bases left in between. CDR3 region: CASSPSGYTGYTF. The CDR3, as DNA: TGTGCCAGCAGTCCGAGCGGATACACTGGCTACACCTTC.

V usage is TRBV6-1 and J usage is TRBJ1-1; D gene unclear. V gave up 7 bases and J gave up 8 bases, with 26 bases separating them. This CDR3 spans 16 amino acids. CDR1 and CDR2 from the germline V gene are MNHNS and SASEGT. The chain's CDR3 is CASNDPPRRQSLEAFF. The CDR3 DNA is TGTGCCAGCAATGACCCCCCCCGCCGACAAAGCCTAGAAGCTTTCTTT.

The V call is TRBV29-1, the J call TRBJ1-1, with D unclear. The CDR3 has 15 residues. The ends were cut back, 3 bases at V and 1 base at J, with 15 bases in the middle. The germline V gene has CDR1 SQVTM and CDR2 ANQGSEA. CDR3 amino acids: CSVEDPGRENTEAFF. The DNA for the CDR3 is TGCAGCGTTGAGGACCCAGGCAGAGAGAACACTGAAGCTTTCTTT. The whole variable domain, remainder taken from reference TRBV29-1 and TRBJ1-1, is SAVISQKPSRDICQRGTSLTIQCQVDSQVTMMFWYRQQPGQSLTLIATANQGSEATYESGFVIDKFPISRPNLTFSTLTVSNMSPEDSSIYLCSVEDPGRENTEAFFGQGTRLTVV.

The genes are TRBV2 and TRBJ1-1; D remains unclear. V was trimmed by 5 bases and J by 6 bases, leaving 10 bases between them. The CDR3 sequence is 12 residues long. Germline-derived CDR1 and CDR2 are SNHLY and FYNNEI. The CDR3 protein is CASSPARPEAFF. CDR3 sequence (DNA): TGTGCCAGCAGTCCAGCACGGCCTGAAGCTTTCTTT.

The chain recombines TRBV6-5 with TRBJ2-1; 9 bases are shared with TRBD2. Per germline, CDR1 MNHEY and CDR2 SVGAGI. Trimming cost V 2 bases and J 9 bases; bases outside gene matches: 8. The CDR3 has 15 amino acids. The CDR3 protein is CASSYVASGVGEQFF. The CDR3 nucleotides read TGTGCCAGCAGTTACGTGGCTAGCGGGGTGGGTGAGCAGTTCTTC.

Many counts were recorded for this clonotype. This sequence joins TRBV28 and TRBJ2-2; 7 bases are a match to TRBD1. Germline loops: CDR1 MDHEN, CDR2 SYDVKM. This CDR3 region has 14 residues. V was clipped by 4 bases and J by 3 bases; unmatched bases: 2. Written as DNA, the CDR3 is TGTGCCAGCAGTTACACAGGGGACACCGGGGAGCTGTTTTTT. Its translation: CASSYTGDTGELFF.

The V call is TRBV28, the J call TRBJ2-5; 10 bases are a match to TRBD1. The CDR3 length is 17 residues. Germline V gene lookup returns CDR1 MDHEN and CDR2 SYDVKM. V trimming: 10 bases; J trimming: 5 bases; junction bases outside the gene matches: 19. The CDR3 spells CATSTNDRDRGRETQYF. In DNA form, the CDR3 reads TGTGCCACCTCCACAAACGATCGGGACAGGGGTAGGGAGACCCAGTACTTC. The whole variable domain, remainder taken from reference TRBV28 and TRBJ2-5, is DVKVTQSSRYLVKRTGEKVFLECVQDMDHENMFWYRQDPGLGLRLIYFSYDVKMKEKGDIPEGYSVSREKKERFSLILESASTNQTSMYLCATSTNDRDRGRETQYFGPGTRLLVL.

The chain links TRBV11-1 to TRBJ2-1, with D unresolved. Per the germline V gene, CDR1 is SGHAT and CDR2 is FQDESV (reference sequence). Trimming stripped 1 base from V and 7 bases from J, with 14 bases between. This CDR3 region has 15 residues. The CDR3 region is CASSLGSRPQNEQFF. The CDR3 DNA reads as TGTGCCAGCAGCTTAGGTTCACGGCCCCAAAATGAGCAGTTCTTC.

This chain uses TRBV4-2 with TRBJ1-2, with 8 positions matching TRBD1. The ends lost 6 bases at V and 6 bases at J; junction bases unmatched: 3. CDR3 size: 12 residues. The germline gives CDR1 LGHNA, CDR2 YNFKEQ. The CDR3 reads CASSDRGDGYTF. The CDR3 nucleotides are TGTGCCAGCAGTGACAGGGGAGATGGCTACACCTTC.

This clonotype was picked up many times. The chain uses TRBV7-2 and TRBJ1-4; no firm D call. Germline CDR1 and CDR2: SGHTA and FQGNSA. The CDR3 has 13 amino acids. The V gene lost 3 bases and the J gene lost 8 bases, with 10 bases spanning the gap. The CDR3 sequence is CASSFRGREKLFF. The CDR3 DNA reads TGTGCCAGCAGCTTCCGGGGAAGGGAAAAACTGTTTTTT.

This chain connects TRBV6-6 to TRBJ2-2, with D possibly TRBD1 on 7 matching bases. The CDR3 extends over 17 amino acids. V dropped 8 bases and J dropped 0 bases, with 19 bases sitting between them. Germline lookup yields CDR1 MNHNY and CDR2 SVGAGI (reference sequence). The CDR3 spells CASPPGDSPANTGELFF. CDR3 DNA: TGTGCCAGCCCCCCGGGGGACAGTCCCGCGAACACCGGGGAGCTGTTTTTT.

J is TRBJ1-4 and V is TRBV20-1; D unresolved. CDR3 length: 13 amino acids. Trimming pared 8 bases from V and 5 bases from J, leaving 15 bases between. The V gene's germline CDR1 is DFQATT and CDR2 SNEGSKA (reference sequence). CDR3 in amino acids: CSLQSALNEKLFF. For the CDR3, the DNA is TGCAGTCTACAAAGCGCCTTAAATGAAAAACTGTTTTTT.

There are a few counts of this clonotype. The genes are TRBV7-9 and TRBJ2-5; 8 bases are shared with TRBD1. Trimming cost V 2 bases and J 5 bases; bases outside gene matches: 10. The length of the CDR3 is 16 residues. Germline V CDR1 and CDR2: SEHNR, FQNEAQ (reference sequence). Written as DNA, the CDR3 is TGTGCCAGCAGCTTAAGAACAGGGGGACTCTTGGAGACCCAGTACTTC. Translating it yields CASSLRTGGLLETQYF.

This clonotype turned up a few times. This chain joins TRBV27 and TRBJ2-7; D call uncertain. Looked up from germline, CDR1 is MNHEY and CDR2 is SMNVEV (reference sequence). The CDR3 runs 14 residues. V was trimmed by 6 bases and J by 4 bases, leaving 16 bases between them. In DNA form, the CDR3 reads TGTGCCAGCAGATCAATCGGCTGGTCGTACGAGCAGTACTTC. This gives the protein CASRSIGWSYEQYF.

This clonotype was seen repeatedly, ten times or more. The chain has TRBV4-1 and TRBJ1-4, with D hard to call. Per the germline V gene, CDR1 is MGHRA and CDR2 is YSYEKL. This CDR3 spans 15 amino acids. V was shortened by 0 bases and J by 8 bases, with 13 bases between the two germline ends. Here the CDR3 reads CASSQDSGKWEKLFF. The DNA of the CDR3 is TGCGCCAGCAGCCAAGATTCCGGGAAATGGGAAAAACTGTTTTTT.

This clonotype was recorded only once. Germline and junction disagree at one end, which may indicate a read error. The CDR3 DNA reads as TGTGGCAGCAGCTTAGGGGGGGGCCCCACTGAAGCTTTCTTT. As protein: CGSSLGGGPTEAFF. The rearrangement links TRBV7-9 to TRBJ1-1; weak D call: TRBD1 (6 bases). CDR1 and CDR2 from the germline V gene are SEHNR and FQNEAQ (reference sequence). The CDR3 is 14 amino acids.

The V call is TRBV12-3 or TRBV12-4, the J call TRBJ1-2; 9 bases agree with TRBD1. After removal of 5 bases from V and 5 bases from J, the junction contained 9 bases not matched to a gene. The CDR3 sequence is 15 residues long. The DNA of the CDR3 is TGTGCCAGCAGTCCCGGGACAGGGATCCTGTATGGCTACACCTTC. This translates into CASSPGTGILYGYTF.

This clonotype occurred many times. The rearrangement links TRBV7-9 to TRBJ2-7; 7 bases are a match to TRBD1. Trimming removed 4 bases from V and 4 bases from J; junction bases left unmatched: 10. CDR1 is SEHNR, CDR2 FQNEAQ, per germline (reference sequence). The CDR3 loop spans 15 amino acids. CDR3 loop: CASSSSTGWLYEQYF. The CDR3 DNA is TGTGCCAGCAGCTCTTCGACAGGGTGGTTGTACGAGCAGTACTTC.

The chain recombines TRBV27 with TRBJ2-1, with TRBD2 matching over 7 bases. This CDR3 has 12 amino acids. V was clipped by 6 bases and J by 9 bases; unmatched bases: 5. Per germline, CDR1 MNHEY and CDR2 SMNVEV (reference sequence). Here the CDR3 DNA reads TGTGCCAGCAGAATGGGGGGGAGTGAGCAGTTCTTC. Translated: CASRMGGSEQFF.

The chain uses TRBV29-1 and TRBJ1-1; D uncertain. The germline V gene encodes CDR1 SQVTM and CDR2 ANQGSEA. The CDR3 runs 13 residues. Trimming removed 4 bases at V and 5 bases at J, with 14 bases between. The CDR3 protein is CSVAPNPGTEAFF. For the CDR3, the DNA is TGCAGCGTTGCTCCCAACCCAGGAACTGAAGCTTTCTTT.

This clonotype was observed many times. The chain links TRBV7-9 to TRBJ1-1; 7 nucleotides line up with TRBD1. With 5 bases clipped from V and 2 bases from J, the junction kept 11 bases outside the gene matches. The CDR3 sequence is 16 residues long. Germline V lookup: CDR1 SEHNR, CDR2 FQNEAQ (reference sequence). CDR3 sequence: CASSPPTGQANTEAFF. The CDR3 coding sequence is TGTGCCAGCAGCCCCCCCACCGGACAGGCAAACACTGAAGCTTTCTTT.